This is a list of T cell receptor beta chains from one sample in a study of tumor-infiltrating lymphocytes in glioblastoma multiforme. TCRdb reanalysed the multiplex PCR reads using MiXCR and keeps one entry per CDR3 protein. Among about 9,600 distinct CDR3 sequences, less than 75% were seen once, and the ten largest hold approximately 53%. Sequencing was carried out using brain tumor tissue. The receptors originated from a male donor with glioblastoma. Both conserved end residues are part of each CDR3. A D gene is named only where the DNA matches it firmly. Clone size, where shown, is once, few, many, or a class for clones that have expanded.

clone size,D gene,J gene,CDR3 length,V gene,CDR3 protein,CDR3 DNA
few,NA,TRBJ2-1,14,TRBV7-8,CTSSLEPGRGEKFF,TGTACCAGCAGCTTAGAGCCCGGACGGGGTGAGAAGTTCTTC
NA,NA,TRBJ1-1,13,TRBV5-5,CASSFLGGTEALF,TGTGCCAGCAGCTTTCTCGGTGGGACTGAAGCTCTCTTT
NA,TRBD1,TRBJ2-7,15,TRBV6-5,CASESGTGGKNEQYF,TGTGCCAGCGAATCCGGGACAGGGGGGAAAAACGAGCAGTACTTC
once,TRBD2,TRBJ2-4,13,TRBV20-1,CSAGGVGQNIQYF,TGCAGTGCCGGGGGGGTGGGCCAAAACATTCAGTACTTC
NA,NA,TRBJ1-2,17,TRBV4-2,CASSQGPGGSMNYGYTF,TGTGCCAGCAGCCAAGGCCCAGGAGGCAGTATGAACTATGGCTACACCTTC
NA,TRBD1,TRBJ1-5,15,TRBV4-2,CASSQEWGGGQPRHF,TGTGCCAGCAGCCAAGAGTGGGGAGGGGGACAGCCCCGGCATTTT
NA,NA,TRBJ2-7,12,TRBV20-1,CTASRSYDEQYF,TGCACTGCTAGTAGAAGCTATGACGAACAGTACTTC
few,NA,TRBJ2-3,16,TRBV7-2,CASSSNREDGVGTQYF,TGTGCCAGCAGCTCGAACAGGGAGGACGGAGTGGGTACGCAGTATTTT
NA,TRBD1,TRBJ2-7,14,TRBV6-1,CASSRTGGSYEQYF,TGTGCCAGCAGTAGGACAGGAGGATCCTACGAGCAGTACTTC
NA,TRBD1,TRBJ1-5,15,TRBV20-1,CSARGDRCSNQPKHF,TGCAGTGCTCGAGGGGACAGGTGTAGCAATCAGCCCAAGCATTTT
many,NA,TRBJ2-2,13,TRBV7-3,CASSPIGPGELFF,TGTGCCAGCAGCCCAATAGGGCCCGGGGAGCTGTTTTTT
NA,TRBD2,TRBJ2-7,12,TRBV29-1,CIVDAGRAEQYF,TGCATCGTTGACGCAGGGAGGGCCGAGCAGTATTTC
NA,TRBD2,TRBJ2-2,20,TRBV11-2,CASTPSFSQGLAVNTGELSF,TGTGCCAGCACCCCCTCATTCAGCCAAGGGCTAGCGGTAAACACCGGGGAGCTGTCCTTT
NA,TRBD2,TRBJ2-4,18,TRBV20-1,CSARASFTSGRTKNIQYF,TGCAGTGCTAGAGCCAGTTTTACTAGCGGGAGAACCAAAAACATTCAGTACTTC
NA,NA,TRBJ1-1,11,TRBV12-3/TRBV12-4,CASSFQRGAFF,TGTGCCAGCAGTTTTCAGAGAGGAGCTTTCTTT
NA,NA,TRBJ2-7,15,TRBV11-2,CVSSLVPGSSYEQYF,TGTGTCAGCAGCTTAGTTCCAGGAAGCTCCTACGAGCAGTACTTC
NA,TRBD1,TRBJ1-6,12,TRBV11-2,CASSQGESPLHF,TGTGCCAGCAGCCAGGGGGAGTCACCCCTCCACTTT
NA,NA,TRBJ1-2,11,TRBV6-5,CVTTAFYGYIF,TGTGTCACCACGGCTTTCTATGGCTACATCTTC
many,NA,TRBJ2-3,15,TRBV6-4,CASSASRGATDTQYF,TGTGCCAGCAGTGCTTCCCGGGGGGCCACAGATACGCAGTATTTT